What follows describes a single T cell receptor beta chain. This record belongs to a study of shared clonotypes between healthy human individuals. This CDR3 has 13 amino acids. The V gene's germline CDR1 is SGHDN and CDR2 FVKESK. V lost 4 bases, J lost 4 bases, and 7 bases lay in between. Sequenced by immunoSEQ multiplex PCR; TCRdb stores in-frame clones only, minus some. The sample has under 1,100,000 clones; about 80% are singletons. The specimen sequenced was memory CD4+ T cells sorted from blood. The subset: CD45RA-negative fraction. V usage is TRBV14 and J usage is TRBJ1-4; D is ambiguous. The sequence came from a man aged 18-30 years in good health. The CDR3 DNA reads as TGTGCCAGCAGCCGGCAGGATAATGAAAAACTGTTTTTT. Translation: CASSRQDNEKLFF.